Below are 7 T cell receptor beta chains sequenced from a single sample in a study of blood T cells in healthy people across ages. Primers used in a second PCR of roughly 6 to 12 cycles were a sample-barcoded 5' primer and a J-beta primer mix. MiXCR, applied by TCRdb to the 5' RACE reads, yields one record per CDR3 protein. The profile shows about 1.4 million distinct CDR3 sequences, approximately 59% of them singletons. Sequenced input: blood. The receptors here all came from a young man in good health.

The CDR3 reads CASSQVGTLATYEQYF. The CDR3 bases are TGCGCCAGCAGCCAAGTAGGGACCCTAGCGACCTACGAGCAGTACTTC. V usage is TRBV4-1 and J usage is TRBJ2-5; TRBD2 is a possible D gene (6 bases). The J call is uncertain, as TRBJ2-7 better fits the DNA end. The CDR3 extends over 16 amino acids. CDR1 MGHRA and CDR2 YSYEKL come from the germline V gene.

This clonotype was counted a few times. One end of the junction fails to match germline, which may point to a read error. This chain connects TRBV5-1 to TRBJ2-3; the D gene is possibly TRBD2 (7 bases). Germline values: CDR1 SGHRS, CDR2 YFSETQ. The CDR3 is made up of 15 amino acids. The CDR3 is CASSLPGGRTDTQYF. In nucleotides, the CDR3 is TGTGCCAGCAGCTTACCGGGGGGCCGCACAGATACGCAGTATTTT.

The chain uses TRBV18 and TRBJ2-5; D gene ambiguous. With the DNA end fitting TRBJ2-7 better, the J assignment may be wrong. CDR1 and CDR2 (germline): KGHSH, LQKENI. The CDR3 is 13 residues long. CDR3 residues: CASSPMVGYEQYF. CDR3 nucleotides: TGTGCCAGCTCACCTATGGTGGGATACGAGCAGTACTTC.

At least ten counts were recorded for this clonotype. One junction end disagrees with the germline gene, perhaps due to a read error. This rearrangement joins TRBV4-3 to TRBJ2-5; D not resolved. The germline V gene encodes CDR1 LGHNA and CDR2 YSLEER. The CDR3 runs 12 residues. The CDR3 here is CASSQVRGEQYF. CDR3 sequence (DNA): TGTGCCAGCAGCCAAGTGAGAGGAGAGCAGTACTTC.

The gene calls are TRBV29-1 and TRBJ2-5; D gene ambiguous. CDR3 length: 13 amino acids. V shed 4 bases and J shed 0 bases, with 9 bases lying between them. Per the germline V gene, CDR1 is SQVTM and CDR2 is ANQGSEA. The CDR3 DNA reads TGCAGCGTTGCCGGGCTGTACCAAGAGACCCAGTACTTC. Its protein is CSVAGLYQETQYF.

This rearrangement joins TRBV11-2 to TRBJ2-3; no reliable D call. CDR1 is SGHAT and CDR2 is FQNNGV in the germline V gene. Trimming left V 7 bases short and J 1 base short, with 18 bases between. This CDR3 is 16 amino acids long. This chain's CDR3 is CASTFRLSGGTDTQYF. DNA for the CDR3: TGTGCCAGCACCTTTCGCTTATCTGGGGGCACAGATACGCAGTATTTT. Combining the CDR3 with reference TRBV11-2 and TRBJ2-3 gives the whole variable domain EAGVAQSPRYKIIEKRQSVAFWCNPISGHATLYWYQQILGQGPKLLIQFQNNGVVDDSQLPKDRFSAERLKGVDSTLKIQPAKLEDSAVYLCASTFRLSGGTDTQYFGPGTRLTVL.

V is TRBV29-1 and J is TRBJ2-3, with 8 bases aligning to TRBD2. The germline gives CDR1 SQVTM, CDR2 ANQGSEA. This CDR3 contains 14 residues. Trimming removed 6 bases from V and 4 bases from J; junction bases left unmatched: 9. The DNA for the CDR3 is TGCAGCGTACTCGGGGGGGAGGCACCAGATACGCAGTATTTT. Translation gives CSVLGGEAPDTQYF.